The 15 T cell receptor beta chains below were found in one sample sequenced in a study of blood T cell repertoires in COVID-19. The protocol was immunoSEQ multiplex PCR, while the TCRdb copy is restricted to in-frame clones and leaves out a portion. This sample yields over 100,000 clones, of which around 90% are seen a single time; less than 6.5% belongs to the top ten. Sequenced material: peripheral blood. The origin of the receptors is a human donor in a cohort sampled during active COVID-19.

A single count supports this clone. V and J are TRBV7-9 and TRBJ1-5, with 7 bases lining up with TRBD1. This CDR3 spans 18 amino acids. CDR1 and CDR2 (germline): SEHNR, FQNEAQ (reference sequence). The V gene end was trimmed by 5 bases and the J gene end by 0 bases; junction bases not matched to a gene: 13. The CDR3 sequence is CASSPRDRHLDSNQPQHF. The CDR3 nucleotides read TGTGCCAGCAGCCCCCGGGACAGACATCTCGATAGCAATCAGCCCCAGCATTTT.

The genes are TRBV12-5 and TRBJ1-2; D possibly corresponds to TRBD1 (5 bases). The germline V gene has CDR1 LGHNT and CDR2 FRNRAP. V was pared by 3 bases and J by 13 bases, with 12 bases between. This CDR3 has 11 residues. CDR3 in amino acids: CASGFRGRGTF. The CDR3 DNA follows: TGTGCTAGTGGTTTCCGAGGGAGGGGCACCTTC.

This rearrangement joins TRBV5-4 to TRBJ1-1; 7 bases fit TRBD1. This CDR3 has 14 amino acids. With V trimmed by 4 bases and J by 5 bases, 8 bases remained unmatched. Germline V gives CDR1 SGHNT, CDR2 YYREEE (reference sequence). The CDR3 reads CASSPQGVWTEAFF. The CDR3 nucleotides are TGTGCCAGCAGCCCGCAGGGGGTTTGGACTGAAGCTTTCTTT.

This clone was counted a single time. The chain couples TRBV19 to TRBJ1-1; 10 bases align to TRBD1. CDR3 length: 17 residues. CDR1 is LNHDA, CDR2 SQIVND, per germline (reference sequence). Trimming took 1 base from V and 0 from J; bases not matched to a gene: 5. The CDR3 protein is CASSIAATGGVNTEAFF. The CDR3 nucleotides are TGTGCCAGTAGTATAGCGGCGACAGGGGGCGTGAACACTGAAGCTTTCTTT.

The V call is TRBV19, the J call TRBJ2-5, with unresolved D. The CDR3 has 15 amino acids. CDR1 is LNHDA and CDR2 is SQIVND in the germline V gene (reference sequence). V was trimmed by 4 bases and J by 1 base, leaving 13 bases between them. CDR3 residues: CASSNAATVQETQYF. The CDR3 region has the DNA TGTGCCAGTAGTAACGCGGCGACGGTCCAAGAGACCCAGTACTTC.

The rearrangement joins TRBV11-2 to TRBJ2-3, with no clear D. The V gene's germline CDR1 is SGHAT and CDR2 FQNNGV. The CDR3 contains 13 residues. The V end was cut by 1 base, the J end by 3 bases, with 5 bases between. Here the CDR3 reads CASSLAQTDTQYF. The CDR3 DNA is TGTGCCAGCAGCTTAGCCCAGACAGATACGCAGTATTTT.

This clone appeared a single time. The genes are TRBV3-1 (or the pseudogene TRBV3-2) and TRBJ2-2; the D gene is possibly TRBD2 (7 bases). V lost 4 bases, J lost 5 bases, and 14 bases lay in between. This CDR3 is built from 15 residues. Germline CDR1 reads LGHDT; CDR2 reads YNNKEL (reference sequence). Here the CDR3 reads CASSLGGARTGELFF. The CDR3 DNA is TGTGCCAGCAGCCTAGGGGGGGCGCGGACCGGGGAGCTGTTTTTT.

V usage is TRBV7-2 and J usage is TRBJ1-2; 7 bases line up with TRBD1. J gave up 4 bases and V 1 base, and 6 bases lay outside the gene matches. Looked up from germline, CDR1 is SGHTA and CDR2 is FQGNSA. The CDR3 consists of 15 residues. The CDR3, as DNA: TGTGCCAGCAGCTTAGAAGGGGGCCTGGTCTATGGCTACACCTTC. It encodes CASSLEGGLVYGYTF.

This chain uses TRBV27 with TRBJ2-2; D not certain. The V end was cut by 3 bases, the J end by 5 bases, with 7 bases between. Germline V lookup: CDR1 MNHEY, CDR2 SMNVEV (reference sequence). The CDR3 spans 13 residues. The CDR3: CASSFLSTGELFF. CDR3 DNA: TGTGCCAGCAGTTTCTTGTCTACCGGGGAGCTGTTTTTT.

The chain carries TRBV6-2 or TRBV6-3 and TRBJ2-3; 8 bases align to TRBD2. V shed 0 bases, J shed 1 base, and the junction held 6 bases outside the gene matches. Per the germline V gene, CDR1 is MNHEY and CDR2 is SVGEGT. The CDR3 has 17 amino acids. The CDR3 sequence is CASSYSPPGGGTDTQYF. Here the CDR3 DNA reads TGTGCCAGCAGTTACTCCCCCCCCGGGGGGGGCACAGATACGCAGTATTTT.

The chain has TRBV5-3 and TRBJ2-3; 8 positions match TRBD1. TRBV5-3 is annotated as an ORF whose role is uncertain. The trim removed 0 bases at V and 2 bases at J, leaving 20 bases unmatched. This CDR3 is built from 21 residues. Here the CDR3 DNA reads TGTGCCAGAAGCTTGGCTGGGGGTGGGCAGGGGGCCTCTAACCTCACAGATACGCAGTATTTT. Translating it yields CARSLAGGGQGASNLTDTQYF.

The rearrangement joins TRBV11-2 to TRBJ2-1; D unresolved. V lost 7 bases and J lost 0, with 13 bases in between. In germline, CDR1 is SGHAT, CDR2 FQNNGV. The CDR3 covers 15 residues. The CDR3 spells CASTLSLSSYNEQFF. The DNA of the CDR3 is TGTGCCAGCACCCTATCCTTGAGCTCCTACAATGAGCAGTTCTTC.

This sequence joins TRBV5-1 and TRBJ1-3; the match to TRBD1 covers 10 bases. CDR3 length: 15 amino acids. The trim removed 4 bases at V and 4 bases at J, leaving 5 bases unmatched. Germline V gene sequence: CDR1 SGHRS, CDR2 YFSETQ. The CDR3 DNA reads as TGCGCCAGCAGCACCGACAGGGGGCGAGGAAACACCATATATTTT. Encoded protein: CASSTDRGRGNTIYF. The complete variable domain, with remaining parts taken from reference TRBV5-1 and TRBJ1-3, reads KAGVTQTPRYLIKTRGQQVTLSCSPISGHRSVSWYQQTPGQGLQFLFEYFSETQRNKGNFPGRFSGRQFSNSRSEMNVSTLELGDSALYLCASSTDRGRGNTIYFGEGSWLTVV.

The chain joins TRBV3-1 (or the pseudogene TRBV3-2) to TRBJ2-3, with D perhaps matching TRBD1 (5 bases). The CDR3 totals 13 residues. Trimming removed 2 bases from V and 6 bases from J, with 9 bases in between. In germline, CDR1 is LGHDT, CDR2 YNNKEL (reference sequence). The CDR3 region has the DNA TGTGCCAGCAGCCAAATGGACACCGATACGCAGTATTTT. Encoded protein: CASSQMDTDTQYF.

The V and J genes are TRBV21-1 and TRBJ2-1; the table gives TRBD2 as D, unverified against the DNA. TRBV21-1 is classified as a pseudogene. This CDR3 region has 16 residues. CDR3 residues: CASSNTERLAGYEQFF. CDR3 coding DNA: TGTGCCAGCAGCAACACGGAAAGACTAGCGGGATATGAGCAGTTCTTC.